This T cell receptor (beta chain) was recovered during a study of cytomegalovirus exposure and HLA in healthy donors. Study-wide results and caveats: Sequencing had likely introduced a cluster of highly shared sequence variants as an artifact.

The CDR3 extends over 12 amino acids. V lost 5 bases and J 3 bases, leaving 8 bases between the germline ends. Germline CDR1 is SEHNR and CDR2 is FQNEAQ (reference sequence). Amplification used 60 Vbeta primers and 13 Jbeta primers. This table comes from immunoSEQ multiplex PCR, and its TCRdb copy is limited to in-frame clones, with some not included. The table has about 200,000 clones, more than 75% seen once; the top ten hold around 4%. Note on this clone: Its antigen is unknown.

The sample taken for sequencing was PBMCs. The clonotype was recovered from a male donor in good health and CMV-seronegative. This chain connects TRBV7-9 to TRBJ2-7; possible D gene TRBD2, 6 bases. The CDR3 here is CASSREVYEQYF. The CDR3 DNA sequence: TGTGCCAGCAGCAGGGAGGTCTACGAGCAGTACTTC.